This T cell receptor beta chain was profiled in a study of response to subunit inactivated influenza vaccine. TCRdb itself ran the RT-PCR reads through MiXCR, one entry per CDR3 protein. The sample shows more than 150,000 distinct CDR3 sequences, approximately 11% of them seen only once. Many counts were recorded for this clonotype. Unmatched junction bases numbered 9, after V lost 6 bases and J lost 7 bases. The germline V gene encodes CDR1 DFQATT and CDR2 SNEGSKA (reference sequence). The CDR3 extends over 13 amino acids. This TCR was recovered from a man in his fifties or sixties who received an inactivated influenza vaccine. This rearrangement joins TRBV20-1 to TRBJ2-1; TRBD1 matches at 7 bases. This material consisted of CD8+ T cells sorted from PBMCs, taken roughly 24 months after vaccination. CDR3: CSASGDRVNEQFF. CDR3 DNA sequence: TGCAGTGCCTCCGGCGACAGGGTAAATGAGCAGTTCTTC.